This T cell receptor (beta chain) is drawn from a study of T cell responses to AZD1222 COVID-19 vaccine. Overall study findings and caveats: The repertoires were collected only after the peak T cell response. Across the whole spike, CD4 TCRs peaked at regions 160-218 and 743-854. Clonal diversity was possibly underestimated, and the donors were mostly white British, with more females.

In regard to this clone: Its antigen is currently unknown.

Assay used: immunoSEQ multiplex PCR; TCRdb lists only in-frame clones, some missing. In the table there are 200,000 to 250,000 clones, approximately 94% of which are singletons. With V trimmed by 5 bases and J by 6 bases, 11 bases remained unmatched. Germline CDR1 MDHEN, CDR2 SYDVKM. This CDR3 is built from 15 residues. Sequenced here: peripheral blood, sampled on day 0 of MenACWY control vaccination. The receptor was isolated from an adult in good health. The chain is built from TRBV28 and TRBJ1-2; TRBD1 matches at 8 bases. The CDR3 here is CASSALRGLGDGYTF. DNA for the CDR3: TGTGCCAGCAGTGCCCTCAGGGGGCTGGGAGATGGCTACACCTTC.